Presented here are 11 T cell receptor beta chains from one specimen sequenced in a study of early T cells in non-severe SARS-CoV-2 infection. MiXCR, applied by TCRdb to the 5' RACE reads, yields one record per CDR3 protein. Of tens of thousands of distinct CDR3 sequences in the sample, 4.7% are singletons; the top ten hold around 17%. Sequences were obtained from whole blood. These receptors came from an adult who was a healthcare worker with PCR-confirmed SARS-CoV-2 infection or an uninfected control (not recorded which).

This clonotype appeared many times. The rearrangement uses TRBV7-9 and TRBJ1-1; the D is unclear. Trimming pared 5 bases from V and 0 bases from J, leaving 7 bases between. CDR1 SEHNR and CDR2 FQNEAQ come from the germline V gene (reference sequence). The length of the CDR3 is 13 residues. Here the CDR3 reads CASSLDMNTEAFF. The CDR3 nucleotides are TGTGCCAGCAGCCTAGATATGAACACTGAAGCTTTCTTT.

This clonotype was seen more than once but under ten times. In DNA, the CDR3 is TGCAGTGCTGCTGACACGGCGAATGAAAAACTGTTTTTT. This codes for CSAADTANEKLFF. V usage is TRBV20-1 and J usage is TRBJ1-4; D unclear. V dropped 5 bases and J dropped 5 bases, with 12 bases sitting between them. The germline CDR1 and CDR2 sequences are DFQATT and SNEGSKA (reference sequence). This CDR3 comprises 13 residues.

This clonotype was counted between two and nine times. V and J are TRBV18 and TRBJ2-7; D not resolved. The ends were cut back, 0 bases at V and 6 bases at J, with 12 bases in the middle. Germline V gene lookup returns CDR1 KGHSH and CDR2 LQKENI. There are 14 residues in the CDR3. CDR3 coding DNA: TGTGCCAGCTCACCACCGGCAGTAAGGCTCGAGCAGTACTTC. Amino acids: CASSPPAVRLEQYF.

This clonotype has ten or more counts. CDR3 sequence reads: CASSLPTGNTGELFF. As DNA, the CDR3 is TGCGCCAGCAGCCTGCCAACAGGAAACACCGGGGAGCTGTTTTTT. The V gene is TRBV5-1, the J gene TRBJ2-2; TRBD1 might be the D (5 bases). The length of the CDR3 is 15 residues. Germline V gene data show CDR1 as SGHRS and CDR2 as YFSETQ. V lost 4 bases and J 2 bases, leaving 12 bases between the germline ends.

This clonotype was counted ten times or more. V is TRBV24-1 and J is TRBJ2-2; D is ambiguous. Trimming took off 0 bases at V and 3 bases at J, with 13 bases between the two ends. Germline loops: CDR1 KGHDR, CDR2 SFDVKD. This CDR3 contains 17 residues. The CDR3 coding sequence is TGTGCCACCAGTGATTTGCAGGCAGGCGCTGACACCGGGGAGCTGTTTTTT. It codes for CATSDLQAGADTGELFF.

This clonotype occurred many times. The CDR3 coding sequence is TGTGCCAGCAGCTTAGTACAGGGTGGTTACTCACCCCTCCACTTT. Amino acid sequence: CASSLVQGGYSPLHF. This chain joins TRBV7-8 and TRBJ1-6, with D maybe TRBD1 (6 bases). This CDR3 spans 15 amino acids. Germline loops: CDR1 SGHVS, CDR2 FQNEAQ. V lost 1 base, J lost 10 bases, and 14 bases lay in between.

This clonotype occurred a few times. The rearrangement uses TRBV13 and TRBJ2-5, with a tentative D call TRBD2 (6 bases). Trimming took 5 bases from V and 1 from J, leaving 17 bases between them. Germline V gives CDR1 PRHDT, CDR2 FYEKMQ (reference sequence). This CDR3 spans 16 amino acids. The DNA for the CDR3 is TGTGCCAGCAGCCCCCTCTCCGGGAGTCCCCAAGAGACCCAGTACTTC. It specifies CASSPLSGSPQETQYF.

This clonotype has a count of ten or more. The V gene is TRBV6-2 or TRBV6-3, the J gene TRBJ2-5, with 8 bases identical to TRBD2. The CDR3 has 15 amino acids. Germline values: CDR1 MNHEY, CDR2 SVGEGT. The junction had 12 bases not matched to a gene; V was cut back by 7 bases and J by 5 bases. DNA of the CDR3: TGTGCCAGCACCGGTTTCGGGGGGGCCGACGAGACCCAGTACTTC. Encoded protein: CASTGFGGADETQYF.

This clonotype was seen repeatedly, ten times or more. This sequence joins TRBV7-8 and TRBJ2-7, with 7 bases that match TRBD2. CDR3 size: 16 residues. The V segment lost 1 base and the J segment 5 bases; nucleotides outside the gene matches: 11. Germline CDR1 and CDR2: SGHVS and FQNEAQ. This CDR3 is CASSLVAWDYRDEQYF. In DNA, the CDR3 is TGTGCCAGCAGCTTAGTAGCGTGGGACTACCGAGACGAGCAGTACTTC.

CDR3: CASSFFGTSGGEQFF. For the CDR3, the DNA is TGTGCCAGCAGCTTCTTTGGGACTAGCGGGGGCGAGCAGTTCTTC. V usage is TRBV7-3 and J usage is TRBJ2-1, with TRBD2 matching over 14 bases. This CDR3 has 15 residues. V shed 3 bases, J shed 10 bases, and the junction held 5 bases outside the gene matches. The V gene's germline CDR1 is SGHTA and CDR2 FQGTGA.

This clonotype was recorded at least ten times. This chain connects TRBV19 to TRBJ2-1; D possibly matches TRBD1 or TRBD2 (5 bases each). CDR1 LNHDA and CDR2 SQIVND come from the germline V gene (reference sequence). V lost 5 bases, J lost 8 bases, and 19 bases lay in between. The CDR3 has 15 residues. Here the CDR3 reads CASSFSGTLDHEQFF. CDR3 in DNA: TGTGCCAGTAGTTTCTCCGGGACCCTGGATCATGAGCAGTTCTTC. The entire variable domain, with the rest obtained from reference TRBV19 and TRBJ2-1, is as follows: DGGITQSPKYLFRKEGQNVTLSCEQNLNHDAMYWYRQDPGQGLRLIYYSQIVNDFQKGDIAEGYSVSREKKESFPLTVTSAQKNPTAFYLCASSFSGTLDHEQFFGPGTRLTVL.